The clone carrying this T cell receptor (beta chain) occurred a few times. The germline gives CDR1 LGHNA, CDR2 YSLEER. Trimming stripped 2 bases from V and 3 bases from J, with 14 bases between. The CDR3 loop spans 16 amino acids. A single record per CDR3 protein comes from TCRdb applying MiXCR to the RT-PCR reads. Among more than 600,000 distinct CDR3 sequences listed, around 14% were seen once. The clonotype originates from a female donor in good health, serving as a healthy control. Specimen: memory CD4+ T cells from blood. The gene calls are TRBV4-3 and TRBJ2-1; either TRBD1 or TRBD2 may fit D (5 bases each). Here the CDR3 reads CASSQQLGAVYNEQFF. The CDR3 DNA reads TGCGCCAGCAGCCAACAACTAGGGGCGGTCTACAATGAGCAGTTCTTC.